The source of this T cell receptor (beta chain) is a study of blood T cell repertoires in COVID-19. Study information: Donors in the United States, Italy and Spain gave samples during acute or convalescent COVID-19. From T cells, B-cell-depleted T cells, or PBMCs came the material, which was cDNA or gDNA.

Study processing details: Reference gene primer amplification in the assay estimated nucleated cell counts. Assay used: immunoSEQ multiplex PCR; TCRdb lists only in-frame clones, some missing. V and J calls and clone size are as listed in that table; D and trimming were resolved from the DNA. Seen here are roughly 280,000 clones, approximately 89% observed once, and the top ten hold roughly 8.5%. The sequence derives from a man in his forties with active or convalescent COVID-19. Sequenced material: peripheral blood.

The CDR3 bases are TGTGCCAGCAGCCAAGAAGGGACAGGGTATGGAGATACGCAGTATTTT. Protein sequence: CASSQEGTGYGDTQYF. The chain couples TRBV3-1 (or the pseudogene TRBV3-2) to TRBJ2-3, with 9 nucleotides matching TRBD1. Germline values: CDR1 LGHDT, CDR2 YNNKEL (reference sequence). J lost 5 bases, V lost 0 bases, and 6 bases had no gene match. The CDR3 is 16 residues long.